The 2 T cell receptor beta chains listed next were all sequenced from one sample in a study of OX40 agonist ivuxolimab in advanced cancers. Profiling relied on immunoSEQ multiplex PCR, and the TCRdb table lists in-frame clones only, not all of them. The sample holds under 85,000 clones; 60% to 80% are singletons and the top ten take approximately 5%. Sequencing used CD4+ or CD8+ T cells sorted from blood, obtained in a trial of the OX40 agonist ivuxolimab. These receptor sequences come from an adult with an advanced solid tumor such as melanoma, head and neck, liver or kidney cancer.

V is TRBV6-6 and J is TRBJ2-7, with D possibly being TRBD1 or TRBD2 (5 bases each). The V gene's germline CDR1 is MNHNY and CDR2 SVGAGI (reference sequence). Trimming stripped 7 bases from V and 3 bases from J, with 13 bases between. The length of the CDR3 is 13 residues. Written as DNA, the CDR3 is TGTGCCAGCAAACCACTAGGGGACTACGAGCAGTACTTC. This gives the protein CASKPLGDYEQYF.

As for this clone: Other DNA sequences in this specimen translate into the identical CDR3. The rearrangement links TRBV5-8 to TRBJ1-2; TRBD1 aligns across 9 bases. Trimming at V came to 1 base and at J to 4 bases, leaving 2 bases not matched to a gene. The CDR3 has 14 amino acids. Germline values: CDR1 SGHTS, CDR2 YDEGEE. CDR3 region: CASSLTGGSYGYTF. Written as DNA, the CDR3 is TGTGCCAGCAGCTTGACAGGGGGCAGCTATGGCTACACCTTC.